This T cell receptor beta chain is from a study of T-cell memory formation after mild COVID-19. About the research overall: In these data, TCR clusters were largely donor specific.

With respect to this clonotype: Its antigen is unknown.

V lost 4 bases to trimming and J lost 2 bases, with 6 bases between them. The CDR3 totals 13 residues. TCRdb re-called the 5' RACE reads with MiXCR, one entry per CDR3 protein. The repertoire consists of about 430,000 distinct CDR3 sequences, with 20% to 25% occurring once and the leading ten covering around 9%. Study findings and constraints: Pre-infection memory already had some responding clones, implying cross-reactive memory joined.

This receptor was taken from an adult woman who had mild COVID-19 (a few samples of this study predate the infection). Cell type and time point are not known. J is TRBJ1-5 and V is TRBV12-3 or TRBV12-4; D call uncertain. The specimen sequenced was PBMCs or a T cell subset sorted from them (not recorded which). In DNA form, the CDR3 reads TGTGCCAGCAGTTGGGTAGGCAATCAGCCCCAGCATTTT. It is translated as CASSWVGNQPQHF.